A single sample gave rise to the 18 T cell receptor beta chains below, sequenced in a study of blood T cell repertoires in COVID-19. Clones were sequenced by immunoSEQ multiplex PCR, and TCRdb holds only the in-frame ones, with some missing. This table holds 27,000 or so clones, 85% to 90% found once. Specimen: peripheral blood. The receptor source for this set is a human donor in a cohort sampled during active COVID-19.

The V gene is TRBV9, the J gene TRBJ1-1; D may be TRBD1 (5 bases). The CDR3 loop spans 15 amino acids. Between the trimmed V and J ends, which lost 0 bases and 10 bases, there was a span of 19 bases. Germline CDR1 reads SGDLS; CDR2 reads YYNGEE. CDR3 bases: TGTGCCAGCAGCGTAGCGCCGGGGGAGGAAGTTAGAGCTTTCTTT. It yields the protein CASSVAPGEEVRAFF.

V and J are TRBV19 and TRBJ2-5; 10 positions agree with TRBD1. In germline, CDR1 is LNHDA, CDR2 SQIVND (reference sequence). CDR3 length equals 15 residues. The junction had 10 bases not matched to a gene; V was cut back by 7 bases and J by 5 bases. CDR3 DNA sequence: TGTGCCAGTACCCTGGGACAGGGGCCGGGGGAGACCCAGTACTTC. It encodes CASTLGQGPGETQYF.

This chain connects TRBV5-6 to TRBJ1-2, with D unclear. The germline CDR1 and CDR2 sequences are SGHDT and YYEEEE. V was pared by 2 bases and J by 2 bases, with 13 bases between. The CDR3 consists of 15 residues. Here the CDR3 DNA reads TGTGCCAGCAGCTTAGGGAGGGTTACGAACTATGGCTACACCTTC. It encodes CASSLGRVTNYGYTF. Drawing the rest from reference TRBV5-6 and TRBJ1-2, the complete variable domain is DAGVTQSPTHLIKTRGQQVTLRCSPKSGHDTVSWYQQALGQGPQFIFQYYEEEERQRGNFPDRFSGHQFPNYSSELNVNALLLGDSALYLCASSLGRVTNYGYTFGSGTRLTVV.

The chain uses TRBV12-5 and TRBJ2-7; 11 nucleotides match TRBD2. The germline gives CDR1 LGHNT, CDR2 FRNRAP. Losses at the gene ends were 6 bases for V and 7 bases for J; bases not matched to a gene: 5. The CDR3 has 13 amino acids. CDR3 protein: CASGTSGAYEQYF. CDR3 DNA sequence: TGTGCTAGTGGGACTAGCGGGGCGTATGAGCAGTACTTC.

This clone showed up just once. The chain's CDR3 is CASSAGPGQGVGSLHF. CDR3 DNA: TGTGCCAGTAGTGCTGGGCCGGGACAGGGAGTAGGATCCCTCCACTTT. The gene calls are TRBV19 and TRBJ1-6; 9 bases map to TRBD1. The CDR3 is made up of 16 amino acids. J gave up 14 bases and V 5 bases, and 16 bases lay outside the gene matches. Germline CDR1 LNHDA, CDR2 SQIVND (reference sequence).

The CDR3 DNA reads as TGTGCCAGCTCACCCATACCTGTTGGTAGCGGGAGAATCACCGGGGAGCTGTTTTTT. Amino acids: CASSPIPVGSGRITGELFF. This sequence joins TRBV18 and TRBJ2-2; TRBD2 aligns across 9 bases. The CDR3 consists of 19 residues. In germline, CDR1 is KGHSH, CDR2 LQKENI. Trimming at V came to 3 bases and at J to 4 bases, leaving 15 bases not matched to a gene.

The chain couples TRBV6-5 to TRBJ1-1; possible D gene TRBD1, 5 bases. CDR3 length: 14 residues. Germline V gives CDR1 MNHEY, CDR2 SVGAGI. V was trimmed by 9 bases and J by 4 bases, leaving 18 bases between them. CDR3 loop: CARRPPGGGTEAFF. The CDR3 bases are TGTGCCAGGAGGCCCCCGGGGGGGGGCACTGAAGCTTTCTTT.

This sequence joins TRBV19 and TRBJ2-4, with D perhaps matching TRBD2 (6 bases). Trimming left V 2 bases short and J 0 bases short, with 14 bases between. Germline V lookup: CDR1 LNHDA, CDR2 SQIVND (reference sequence). The CDR3 has 17 amino acids. The CDR3 region has the DNA TGTGCCAGTAGTATAAGCCTAGCGTTAGGAGCCAAAAACATTCAGTACTTC. This gives the protein CASSISLALGAKNIQYF.

This sequence joins TRBV5-1 and TRBJ2-3; no clear D gene. V lost 0 bases and J lost 3, with 2 bases in between. The CDR3 extends over 12 amino acids. CDR1 and CDR2 from the germline V gene are SGHRS and YFSETQ. CDR3 nucleotide sequence: TGCGCCAGCAGCTTGGCTACAGATACGCAGTATTTT. Its translation: CASSLATDTQYF.

The chain uses TRBV19 and TRBJ2-6; D gene unclear. The CDR3 has 15 amino acids. CDR1 LNHDA and CDR2 SQIVND come from the germline V gene (reference sequence). V gave up 3 bases and J gave up 3 bases, with 9 bases separating them. The CDR3 spells CASSILRNGANVLTF. CDR3 sequence (DNA): TGTGCCAGTAGTATCCTCAGAAATGGGGCCAACGTCCTGACTTTC.

The V and J genes are TRBV18 and TRBJ2-5; 14 bases align to TRBD2. This CDR3 spans 19 amino acids. J lost 5 bases, V lost 6 bases, and 17 bases had no gene match. Per germline, CDR1 KGHSH and CDR2 LQKENI. The CDR3 sequence is CASSHELIGTSGSRETQYF. In DNA form, the CDR3 reads TGTGCCAGCTCCCACGAACTAATCGGGACTAGCGGGAGCCGCGAGACCCAGTACTTC.

This clone showed up just a few times. The chain uses TRBV19 and TRBJ1-4; D gene ambiguous. CDR3 size: 14 residues. V dropped 3 bases and J dropped 4 bases, with 9 bases sitting between them. Per the germline V gene, CDR1 is LNHDA and CDR2 is SQIVND (reference sequence). The CDR3: CASSISADNEKLFF. The CDR3 nucleotides are TGTGCCAGTAGTATCTCGGCGGATAATGAAAAACTGTTTTTT.

The chain uses TRBV12-2 and TRBJ2-7; no check of the table's D call, TRBD2, against the DNA was made. TRBV12-2 is listed as a pseudogene. This CDR3 region has 14 residues. The CDR3 nucleotides read TGTGCAAGTCGCGCACCGGGACTGTACTACGAGCAGTACTTC. Translation: CASRAPGLYYEQYF.

This clone occurred once. V and J are TRBV5-1 and TRBJ1-1; D is perhaps TRBD1 (6 bases). This CDR3 comprises 14 residues. CDR1 and CDR2 (germline): SGHRS, YFSETQ. Trimming removed 6 bases from V and 2 bases from J, with 14 bases in between. CDR3 amino acids: CASKGRDTNTEAFF. Here the CDR3 DNA reads TGCGCCAGCAAGGGACGGGACACAAACACTGAAGCTTTCTTT.

The chain is built from TRBV9 and TRBJ1-4, with D possibly TRBD1 on 6 matching bases. V shed 3 bases and J shed 0 bases, with 6 bases lying between them. The CDR3 is 14 amino acids. Germline CDR1 is SGDLS and CDR2 is YYNGEE. The CDR3 loop reads CASSEGATNEKLFF. CDR3 in DNA: TGTGCCAGCAGCGAGGGGGCAACTAATGAAAAACTGTTTTTT.

This clone was observed once. CDR3: CASSAQGYEQYF. CDR3 DNA: TGTGCCAGCAGTGCACAGGGTTACGAGCAGTACTTC. The chain is built from TRBV2 and TRBJ2-7, with D perhaps TRBD1 (6 bases). The germline CDR1 and CDR2 sequences are SNHLY and FYNNEI. V gave up 4 bases and J gave up 4 bases, with 8 bases separating them. The CDR3 extends over 12 amino acids.

The rearrangement links TRBV5-1 to TRBJ2-7; the D gene is possibly TRBD2 (5 bases). Germline V gives CDR1 SGHRS, CDR2 YFSETQ. V was pared by 4 bases and J by 2 bases, with 13 bases between. The CDR3 covers 14 residues. CDR3 residues: CASSPIAPTYEQYF. CDR3 bases: TGCGCCAGCAGCCCGATAGCGCCTACCTACGAGCAGTACTTC.

This chain links TRBV5-1 with TRBJ1-1; D ambiguous. Germline V gives CDR1 SGHRS, CDR2 YFSETQ. The CDR3 is 15 residues long. V lost 0 bases, J lost 11 bases, and 20 bases lay in between. The CDR3: CASSLGSMEGTAAFF. The CDR3 DNA follows: TGCGCCAGCAGCTTGGGTAGTATGGAAGGCACAGCCGCTTTCTTT.